This T cell receptor beta chain was found in a study of blood T cell repertoires in COVID-19 (dated by TCRdb to 2018 to 2021). Some background on the complete study: Collaborator samples came from the United States, Italy and Spain and covered acute and convalescent phases of COVID-19. The samples were drawn from the first 160 participants of the ongoing ImmuneRACE study and from roughly 1,300 subjects provided by 6 global collaborators. The prospective study material was composed of cDNA or gDNA derived from T cells, B-cell-depleted T cells, or PBMCs. A de-identified subject ID, COVID-19 status, age in years and sex were almost always included in the sample metadata. Subjects who had been exposed to COVID-19, were actively infected with it, or had recovered from it provided the deeply sampled blood TCRbeta repertoires that made up the dataset. Where available, HLA class I and class II types were obtained from metadata supplied by the sample provider rather than from assay-based typing. The repertoires were released in a freely available public database meant as a resource for research on the immune response to SARS-CoV-2.

General findings and caveats noted by the study authors: Clinical and demographic metadata were provided uncurated, with the amount varying by source and participant.

Enrolling through a virtual design, the prospective study's participants ranged in age from roughly 18 to 95 years and lived across around 25 United States geographic areas. In the prospective study, cohorts were assigned on the basis of participant-reported clinical history obtained from a screening survey and a study questionnaire. Recovered participants in ImmuneRACE Cohort 3 were defined by two consecutive negative NP/OP PCR tests, clearance by a healthcare professional, or resolution of symptoms. Mobile phlebotomists in the prospective study collected whole blood, serum and a nasopharyngeal or oropharyngeal swab from every participant. Prospective study participants could optionally give additional blood draws and questionnaires over a roughly two-month period. Prospective study blood samples were shipped either frozen or at room temperature before DNA extraction. TCRbeta CDR3 regions were amplified from genomic DNA using the immunoSEQ Assay, a bias-controlled multiplex PCR. The original pipeline was this. The number of nucleated cells in each sample was estimated from the amplification of reference gene primers within the assay. Sequence reads were collapsed and filtered to measure the absolute abundance of every unique TCRbeta CDR3 rearrangement. For each sample, productive Simpson clonality was calculated by taking the square root of Simpson's diversity index across productive rearrangements. TCRdb carries this immuneACCESS record with in-frame sequences only. Its versions omit some clonotypes, under half of them owing to an unresolved V gene in the studies checked, with the rest unexplained. V and J calls plus clone size are reproduced from that table; the DNA served to infer D and trimming. In all, the sample holds about 180,000 clones, and 88% of those were seen once. The leading ten clones occupy approximately 9% of the sample.

CDR1 MDHEN and CDR2 SYDVKM were looked up in the germline V gene. From cysteine to phenylalanine, the CDR3 is 16 amino acids long. The only DNA kept is the CDR3, 48 bases in frame from the first base. V drops 4 bases and J drops 4 bases, leaving 18 bases in between. As for this clone: The antigen this receptor binds is unknown. No per-base quality is available; no much larger clone lies one base away.

The sequence came from a woman aged 18-29 years who had recovered from COVID-19. The V and J genes are TRBV28 and TRBJ2-3, with TRBD2 as a weak D call on 6 bases. Sequencing used PBMCs or T cells enriched from blood (not recorded which). The sequence in DNA is TGTGCCAGCAGTTCCACACTAGCCCTCCGGGCAGATACGCAGTATTTT. It is translated as CASSSTLALRADTQYF.